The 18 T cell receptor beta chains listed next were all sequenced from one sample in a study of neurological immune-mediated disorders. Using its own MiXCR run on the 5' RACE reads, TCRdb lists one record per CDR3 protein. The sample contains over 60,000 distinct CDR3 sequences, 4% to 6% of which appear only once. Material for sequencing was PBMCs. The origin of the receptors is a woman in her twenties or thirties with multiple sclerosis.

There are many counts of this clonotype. The CDR3 region is CASSLLAGASYEQYF. CDR3 nucleotides: TGTGCCAGCAGCCTGCTAGCGGGGGCCTCCTACGAGCAGTACTTC. This chain uses TRBV6-5 with TRBJ2-7, with 10 bases aligning to TRBD2. Per germline, CDR1 MNHEY and CDR2 SVGAGI. J gave up 0 bases and V 6 bases, and 5 bases lay outside the gene matches. The CDR3 consists of 15 residues.

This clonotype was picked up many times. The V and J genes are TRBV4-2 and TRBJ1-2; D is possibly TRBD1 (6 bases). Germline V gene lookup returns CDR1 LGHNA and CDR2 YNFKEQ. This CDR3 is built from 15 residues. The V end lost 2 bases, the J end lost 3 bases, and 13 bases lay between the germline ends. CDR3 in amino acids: CASSQRTEGDYGYTF. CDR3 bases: TGTGCCAGCAGCCAACGGACAGAGGGAGACTATGGCTACACCTTC.

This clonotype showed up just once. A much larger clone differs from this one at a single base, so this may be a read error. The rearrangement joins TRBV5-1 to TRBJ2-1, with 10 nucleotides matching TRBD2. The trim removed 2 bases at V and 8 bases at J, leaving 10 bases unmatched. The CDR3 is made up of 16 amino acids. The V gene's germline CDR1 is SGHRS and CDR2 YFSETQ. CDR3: CASSFGLAGVEDEQFF. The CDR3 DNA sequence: TGCGCCAGCAGCTTTGGCCTAGCGGGAGTAGAGGATGAGCAGTTCTTC.

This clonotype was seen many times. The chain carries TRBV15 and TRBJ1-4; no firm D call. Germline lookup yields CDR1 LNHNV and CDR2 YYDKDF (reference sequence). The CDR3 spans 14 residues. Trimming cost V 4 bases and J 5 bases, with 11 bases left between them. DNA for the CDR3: TGTGCCACCAGCACTGACCGGTCGAATGAAAAACTGTTTTTT. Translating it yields CATSTDRSNEKLFF.

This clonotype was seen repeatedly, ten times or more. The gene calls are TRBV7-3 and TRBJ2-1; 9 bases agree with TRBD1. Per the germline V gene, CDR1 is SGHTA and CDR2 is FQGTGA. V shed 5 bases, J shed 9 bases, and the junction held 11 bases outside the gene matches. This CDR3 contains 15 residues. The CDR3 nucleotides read TGTGCCAGCAGCCCCATGGGACAGGGAGACCGTGAGCAGTTCTTC. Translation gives CASSPMGQGDREQFF.

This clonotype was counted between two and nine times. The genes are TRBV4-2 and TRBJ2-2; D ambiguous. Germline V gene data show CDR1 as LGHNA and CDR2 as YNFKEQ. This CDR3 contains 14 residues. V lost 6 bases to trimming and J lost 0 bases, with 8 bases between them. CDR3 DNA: TGTGCCAGCAGTCGGGCAGCGAACACCGGGGAGCTGTTTTTT. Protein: CASSRAANTGELFF.

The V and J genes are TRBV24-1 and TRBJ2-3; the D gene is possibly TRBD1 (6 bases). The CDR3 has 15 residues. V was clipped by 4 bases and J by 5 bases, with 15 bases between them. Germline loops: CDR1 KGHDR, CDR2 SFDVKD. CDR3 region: CATSDSLGAGDTQYF. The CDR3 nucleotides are TGTGCCACCAGTGACTCCCTGGGGGCCGGAGATACGCAGTATTTT.

The CDR3 spells CASHSGPRKVLEQYF. The CDR3 region has the DNA TGTGCCAGCCATTCCGGGCCGCGGAAGGTTCTCGAGCAGTACTTC. This chain uses TRBV6-6 with TRBJ2-7; no definite D call. Germline lookup yields CDR1 MNHNY and CDR2 SVGAGI (reference sequence). The V end lost 8 bases, the J end lost 6 bases, and 23 bases lay between the germline ends. The CDR3 loop spans 15 amino acids.

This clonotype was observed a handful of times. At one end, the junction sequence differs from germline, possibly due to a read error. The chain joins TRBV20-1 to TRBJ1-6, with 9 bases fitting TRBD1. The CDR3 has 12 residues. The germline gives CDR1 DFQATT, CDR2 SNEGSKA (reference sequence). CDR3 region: CSATNRGPPLNF. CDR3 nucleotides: TGCAGTGCTACTAACAGGGGGCCACCCCTCAACTTT.

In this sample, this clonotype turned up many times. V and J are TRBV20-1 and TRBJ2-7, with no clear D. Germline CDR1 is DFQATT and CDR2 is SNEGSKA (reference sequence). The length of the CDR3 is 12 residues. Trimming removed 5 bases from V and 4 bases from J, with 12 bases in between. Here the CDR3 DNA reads TGCAGTGCTCGAACGGACGGATACGAGCAGTACTTC. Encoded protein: CSARTDGYEQYF.

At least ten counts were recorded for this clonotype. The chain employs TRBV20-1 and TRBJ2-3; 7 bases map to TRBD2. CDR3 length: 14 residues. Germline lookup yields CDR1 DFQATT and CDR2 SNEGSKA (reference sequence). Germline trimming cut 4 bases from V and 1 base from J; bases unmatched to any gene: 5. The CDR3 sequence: CSATRLAGTDTQYF. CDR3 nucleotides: TGCAGTGCTACTAGGCTAGCGGGCACAGATACGCAGTATTTT.

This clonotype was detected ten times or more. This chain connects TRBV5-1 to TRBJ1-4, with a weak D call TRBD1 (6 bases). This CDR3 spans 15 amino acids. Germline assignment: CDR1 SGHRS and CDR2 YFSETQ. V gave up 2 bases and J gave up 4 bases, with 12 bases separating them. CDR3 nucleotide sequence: TGCGCCAGCAGCTTACAAGGGGGGTATAATGAAAAACTGTTTTTT. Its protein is CASSLQGGYNEKLFF.

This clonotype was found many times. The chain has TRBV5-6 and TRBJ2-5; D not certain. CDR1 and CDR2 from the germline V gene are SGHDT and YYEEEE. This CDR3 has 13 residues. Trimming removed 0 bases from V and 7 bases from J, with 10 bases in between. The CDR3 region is CASSLEWLATQYF. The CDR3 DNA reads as TGTGCCAGCAGCTTGGAATGGTTGGCGACCCAGTACTTC.

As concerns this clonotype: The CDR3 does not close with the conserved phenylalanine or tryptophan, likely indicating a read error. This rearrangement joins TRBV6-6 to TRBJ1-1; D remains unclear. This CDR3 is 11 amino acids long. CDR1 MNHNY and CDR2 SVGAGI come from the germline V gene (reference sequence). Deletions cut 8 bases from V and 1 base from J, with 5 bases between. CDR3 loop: CASFRNTEAFC. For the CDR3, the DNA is TGTGCCAGCTTCCGGAACACTGAAGCTTTCTGT.

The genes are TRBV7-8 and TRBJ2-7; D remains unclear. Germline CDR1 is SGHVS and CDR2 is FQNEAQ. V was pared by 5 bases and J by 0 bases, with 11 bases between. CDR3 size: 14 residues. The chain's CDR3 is CASSPWISSYEQYF. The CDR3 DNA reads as TGTGCCAGCAGCCCATGGATTAGCTCCTACGAGCAGTACTTC.

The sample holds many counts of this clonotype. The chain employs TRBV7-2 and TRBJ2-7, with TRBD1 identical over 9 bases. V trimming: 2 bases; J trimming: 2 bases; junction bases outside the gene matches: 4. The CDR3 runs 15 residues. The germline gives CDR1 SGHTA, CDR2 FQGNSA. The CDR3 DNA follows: TGTGCCAGCAGCTTACGCGGGACAGGGACCTACGAGCAGTACTTC. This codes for CASSLRGTGTYEQYF.

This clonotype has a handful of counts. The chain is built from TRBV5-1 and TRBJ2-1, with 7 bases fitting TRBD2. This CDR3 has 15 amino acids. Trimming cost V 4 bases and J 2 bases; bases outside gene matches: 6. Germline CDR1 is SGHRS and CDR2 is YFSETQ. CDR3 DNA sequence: TGCGCCAGCAGCCCCCGGACTAGTACCTACAATGAGCAGTTCTTC. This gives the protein CASSPRTSTYNEQFF.

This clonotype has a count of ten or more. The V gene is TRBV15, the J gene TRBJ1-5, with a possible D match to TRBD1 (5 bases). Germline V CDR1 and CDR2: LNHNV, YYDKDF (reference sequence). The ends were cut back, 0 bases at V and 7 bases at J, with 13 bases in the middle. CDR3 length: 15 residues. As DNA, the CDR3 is TGTGCCACCAGCAGAGAGGGGGGAGACCGGCAGCCCCAGCATTTT. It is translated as CATSREGGDRQPQHF.